One and the same sample provided the 4 T cell receptor beta chains below, sequenced in a study of early T cells in non-severe SARS-CoV-2 infection. TCRdb reprocessed the 5' RACE reads via MiXCR and lists one record per CDR3 protein. The sample has 100,000 or so distinct CDR3 sequences, about 12% seen once; the top ten hold about 6%. The sample was whole blood. The receptors stem from an adult who was a healthcare worker with PCR-confirmed SARS-CoV-2 infection or an uninfected control (not recorded which).

This clonotype has a handful of counts. The gene calls are TRBV12-3 or TRBV12-4 and TRBJ1-4, with D possibly matching TRBD1 (6 bases). The CDR3 extends over 14 amino acids. Between the trimmed V and J ends, which lost 0 bases and 6 bases, there was a span of 8 bases. CDR3 coding DNA: TGTGCCAGCAGTTTAGCGGGGGGCGATGAAAAACTGTTTTTT. Amino acids: CASSLAGGDEKLFF.

This clonotype was picked up many times. The gene calls are TRBV20-1 and TRBJ1-6; D is unresolved. V was trimmed by 3 bases and J by 9 bases, leaving 18 bases between them. The length of the CDR3 is 15 residues. The germline CDR1 and CDR2 sequences are DFQATT and SNEGSKA (reference sequence). The CDR3 here is CSASRQDPIGSPLHF. The CDR3 DNA follows: TGCAGTGCTAGTAGGCAGGATCCCATAGGTTCACCCCTCCACTTT.

The chain recombines TRBV5-1 with TRBJ2-7, with TRBD1 matching 7 bases. The CDR3 contains 15 residues. Germline V lookup: CDR1 SGHRS, CDR2 YFSETQ. V was pared by 3 bases and J by 0 bases, with 6 bases of the junction left unmatched. Here the CDR3 DNA reads TGCGCCAGCAGCTCGAAGACAGGGCCCTCCTACGAGCAGTACTTC. Its protein product is CASSSKTGPSYEQYF.

Ten or more counts support this clonotype. The chain links TRBV28 to TRBJ1-3; D unclear. CDR3 length: 13 residues. Between the trimmed V and J ends, which lost 3 bases and 2 bases, there was a span of 5 bases. Germline CDR1 is MDHEN and CDR2 is SYDVKM. The CDR3 coding sequence is TGTGCCAGCAGTTTTGGGGCTGGAAACACCATATATTTT. This sequence encodes CASSFGAGNTIYF. The full variable domain, in which reference TRBV28 and TRBJ1-3 provide the parts outside the CDR3, is DVKVTQSSRYLVKRTGEKVFLECVQDMDHENMFWYRQDPGLGLRLIYFSYDVKMKEKGDIPEGYSVSREKKERFSLILESASTNQTSMYLCASSFGAGNTIYFGEGSWLTVV.